This TCR beta chain was captured in a study of identical twins (dated by TCRdb to 2016 to 2017). Regarding the study in general: The study deep-sequenced TCR alpha and beta repertoires from monozygotic twins, unrelated adults of various ages and cord blood to test whether fetal clonotypes persist. To rule out contamination, replicate twin experiments were performed at different times with different library preparation protocols. Broad study findings and their caveats: Zero-insertion analyses could be partly confounded by invariant T cells such as MAIT and iNKT, though diverse VJ usage argued against such confounding for most clonotypes. Excess twin sharing in beta out-of-frame sequences was weaker because fewer shared sequences lowered the signal-to-noise ratio. In monozygotic twins, recombination models systematically underestimated out-of-frame TCR alpha sharing, but the models matched the sharing seen between unrelated individuals. Out-of-frame TCR alpha sequences shared between twins showed an excess of low generation-probability sequences compared with coincidental sharing between unrelated individuals. Abundant cord blood beta clonotypes carried fewer insertions; young adult naive repertoires showed a weaker similar trend, while memory repertoires showed none. Because the same donors could not be followed over many years, the conclusions depended on cross-sectional statistical analysis.

V ends up 3 bases short and J 2 bases short, with an unmatched junction base count of 14. The CDR3 covers 18 residues, taking in both the cysteine and the phenylalanine. Only the CDR3 DNA is retained, 54 bases long and in frame from the first base. All donors were healthy Caucasians. The twin cohort consisted of three pairs of female monozygotic twins, all aged about 18 to 30 years. Peripheral blood mononuclear cells were used as the source from which RNA for TCR libraries was isolated. This clonotype has more than one count but fewer than ten. Its specific antigen is unknown. Base quality data are lacking; no much larger clone is found one base away. To prepare the library, 5' RACE was applied. Sequencing was carried out with an Illumina HiSeq 2000. Template switching added a universal primer binding site, and the final cDNA carried a unique molecular identifier that allowed TCR cDNA molecules to be counted accurately. Specific primers in the conserved constant-segment region were used to synthesize first-strand cDNA for TCR alpha and beta chains. To control for contamination, every cDNA library carried two barcodes: a SMART-Mk sample barcode plus Illumina barcodes. TruSeq adapter sequences along with Illumina sample barcodes were introduced in two successive PCR steps. The TCR alpha and beta cDNA libraries were sequenced on the Illumina HiSeq platform using custom primers. Per the source publication's procedure: MiGEC processed the raw reads to extract unique molecular identifiers, while MiXCR was used to determine the CDR3 positions. For each individual, recombination models were inferred using an EM algorithm with the repgenHMM and IGoR tools. Shared clonotype analysis was performed with the tcR package in R, normalizing sharing by the product of cloneset sizes. To study raw recombination free of thymic and clonal selection effects, out-of-frame nonproductive sequences were analyzed. TCRdb cleaned the public reads at Q25 with fastp, built clones with MiXCR and kept in-frame beta chains. Duplicate CDR3 protein sequences are folded into a single record with the most common DNA and genes. TCRdb's processing, not the study's, gives the V and J calls here. The sample table lists around 960,000 distinct CDR3 sequences, around an eighth of them with a count of one. 1.5% to 2% of the sample rests with the top ten.

Separately, the same data were catalogued under a study of yellow fever vaccine responses in identical twins. Per that second paper: According to the authors, the vaccine-induced T cell response in identical twins seemed to be partly convergent and partly specific to each individual. In the study, vaccine-responding T cell clones were precisely tracked in identical twins.

The sample was PBMCs. The clonotype originates from a woman between 18 and 29 years old in good health. This chain is built from TRBV12-3 or TRBV12-4 and TRBJ2-5; the junction holds 8 bases that match TRBD2. The nucleotide sequence is given as TGTGCCAGCAGTTTCACGGCTAGCGGGCCCCCAAGGCAAGAGACCCAGTACTTC. This encodes CASSFTASGPPRQETQYF.